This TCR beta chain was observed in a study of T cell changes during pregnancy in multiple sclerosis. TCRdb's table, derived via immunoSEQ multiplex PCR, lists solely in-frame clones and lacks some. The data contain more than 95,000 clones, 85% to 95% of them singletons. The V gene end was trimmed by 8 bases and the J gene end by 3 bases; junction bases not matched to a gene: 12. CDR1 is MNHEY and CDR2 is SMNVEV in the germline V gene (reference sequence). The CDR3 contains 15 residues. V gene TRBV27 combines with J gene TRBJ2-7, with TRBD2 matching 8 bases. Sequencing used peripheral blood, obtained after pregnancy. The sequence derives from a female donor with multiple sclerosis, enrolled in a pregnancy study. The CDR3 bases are TGTGCCAGCTCAGGACACGGGACTAGGGTCTACGAGCAGTACTTC. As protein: CASSGHGTRVYEQYF.